These 9 T cell receptor beta chains came from one sample sequenced in a study of T-cell memory formation after mild COVID-19. TCRdb reanalysed the 5' RACE reads using MiXCR and keeps one entry per CDR3 protein. The sample holds fewer than 15,000 distinct CDR3 sequences, about 14% seen once. Material for sequencing was PBMCs or a T cell subset sorted from them (not recorded which). All receptors come from a man in his late teens or twenties who had mild COVID-19 (a few samples of this study predate the infection). Cell type and time point are not known.

This clonotype showed up many times. The chain links TRBV2 to TRBJ1-6; 7 bases are shared with TRBD1. Germline trimming cut 5 bases from V and 6 bases from J; bases unmatched to any gene: 10. The germline V gene encodes CDR1 SNHLY and CDR2 FYNNEI. The CDR3 is 16 residues long. This chain's CDR3 is CASSPQEGQLNSPLHF. The CDR3 region has the DNA TGTGCCAGCAGTCCCCAAGAGGGACAGCTTAATTCACCCCTCCACTTT.

Many counts were recorded for this clonotype. This rearrangement joins TRBV4-1 to TRBJ1-2; the D gene is possibly TRBD1 (5 bases). V lost 4 bases and J lost 1, with 16 bases in between. Germline V gene lookup returns CDR1 MGHRA and CDR2 YSYEKL. The CDR3 extends over 16 amino acids. The DNA of the CDR3 is TGCGCCAGCAGCCCCGACGGGGCACGTAGTAACTATGGCTACACCTTC. Its protein is CASSPDGARSNYGYTF.

This clonotype is categorized as hyperexpanded. This chain links TRBV12-3 or TRBV12-4 with TRBJ2-7; D might be TRBD1 (5 bases). V lost 3 bases and J 2 bases, leaving 8 bases between the germline ends. This CDR3 region has 13 residues. CDR3 sequence: CASSFWTPYEQYF. The CDR3 DNA reads TGTGCCAGCAGTTTTTGGACACCCTACGAGCAGTACTTC.

This clonotype was counted many times. The V call is TRBV3-1, the J call TRBJ1-1; unclear D gene. Trimming cost V 1 base and J 6 bases, with 12 bases left between them. Germline V gene sequence: CDR1 LGHDT, CDR2 YNNKEL (reference sequence). This CDR3 region has 14 residues. CDR3 protein: CASSQVPGFPEAFF. CDR3 in DNA: TGTGCCAGCAGCCAAGTCCCCGGATTCCCTGAAGCTTTCTTT.

The rearrangement uses TRBV6-6 and TRBJ2-7; D uncertain. Germline V gene sequence: CDR1 MNHNY, CDR2 SVGAGI (reference sequence). Trimming took off 0 bases at V and 6 bases at J, with 15 bases between the two ends. This CDR3 spans 15 amino acids. The CDR3: CASSYSRFNDGEQYV. Here the CDR3 DNA reads TGTGCCAGCAGTTACTCGCGGTTTAATGACGGCGAGCAGTACGTC.

At least ten counts were recorded for this clonotype. The chain recombines TRBV5-1 with TRBJ2-5; perhaps TRBD1 as D (6 bases). Germline CDR1 and CDR2: SGHRS and YFSETQ. With 5 bases removed from V and 1 base from J, the gap between germline ends came to 12 bases. This CDR3 comprises 14 residues. CDR3 DNA: TGCGCCAGCAGGGACAGCGCTTTCCAAGAGACCCAGTACTTC. It specifies CASRDSAFQETQYF. The full variable domain, in which reference TRBV5-1 and TRBJ2-5 provide the parts outside the CDR3, is KAGVTQTPRYLIKTRGQQVTLSCSPISGHRSVSWYQQTPGQGLQFLFEYFSETQRNKGNFPGRFSGRQFSNSRSEMNVSTLELGDSALYLCASRDSAFQETQYFGPGTRLLVL.

This clonotype was recorded at least ten times. V and J are TRBV5-1 and TRBJ1-3; D perhaps matches TRBD1 (5 bases). The CDR3 sequence is 16 residues long. The V end was cut by 4 bases, the J end by 0 bases, with 14 bases between. Per the germline V gene, CDR1 is SGHRS and CDR2 is YFSETQ. CDR3 DNA sequence: TGCGCCAGCAGCCCCGGGACGTTGGCCTCTGGAAACACCATATATTTT. Protein sequence: CASSPGTLASGNTIYF.

By sample fraction, this clonotype is medium-sized. The chain is built from TRBV5-1 and TRBJ1-6, with TRBD1 as a possible D gene (5 bases). V dropped 0 bases and J dropped 8 bases, with 12 bases sitting between them. Germline V gene sequence: CDR1 SGHRS, CDR2 YFSETQ. The CDR3 spans 15 residues. CDR3 loop: CASSLGDRLYSPLHF. The CDR3 DNA reads TGCGCCAGCAGCTTGGGGGACCGCCTGTATTCACCCCTCCACTTT. The full variable domain, in which reference TRBV5-1 and TRBJ1-6 provide the parts outside the CDR3, is KAGVTQTPRYLIKTRGQQVTLSCSPISGHRSVSWYQQTPGQGLQFLFEYFSETQRNKGNFPGRFSGRQFSNSRSEMNVSTLELGDSALYLCASSLGDRLYSPLHFGNGTRLTVT.

This clonotype was detected ten times or more. The gene calls are TRBV29-1 and TRBJ2-3; perhaps TRBD2 as D (5 bases). This CDR3 region has 13 residues. Germline V lookup: CDR1 SQVTM, CDR2 ANQGSEA. The V gene lost 7 bases and the J gene lost 9 bases, with 20 bases spanning the gap. In DNA form, the CDR3 reads TGCAGCGCGCAAACCCCTACGCGGAGGACGCAGTATTTT. Encoded protein: CSAQTPTRRTQYF.